The T cell receptor beta chain described here comes from a study of human T cells and chemical hapten exposure (dated by TCRdb to the early 2020s). Background for the entire study: For sensitization, 2% DPC in acetone was applied to a roughly 2 cm by roughly 2 cm area of upper inner arm skin. Patients additionally received weekly therapeutic DPC doses to the scalp throughout the roughly 25-week study period. Patch testing was done on the upper back using Finn chambers containing 0.01% DPC, and results were scored after 6 days according to International Contact Dermatitis Research Group standards. The mostly female patient cohort included alopecia areata with under or over 50% scalp involvement, alopecia totalis and alopecia universalis. Libraries were combined into a pool for sequencing, and differences in TCR yield between samples came mainly from small differences in library volumes within the pool. This study followed changes in the peripheral blood TCR repertoire in vivo during primary and secondary sensitization of alopecia patients to the hapten diphenylcyclopropenone (DPC). Blood was sampled from patients pre-sensitization (week 0) and at 2, 6 and about 24 weeks after DPC sensitization. For TCR sequencing, blood came from twenty-nine alopecia patients at anywhere from one to four time points (pre-sensitization, 2, 6 and 24 weeks). Here is what the overall study found, with its caveats: A positive correlation was found between the number of PT1 expanded TCRs and patch test score, with significance reached at thresholds 8, 16 and 32 but not 4. Compared with pre-sensitization or healthy control sets, expanded TCRs formed significantly more large CDR3 similarity clusters, which is consistent with antigen-driven responses. Repeated subsampling changed both the strength of the expansion versus patch-test correlation and the threshold at which that correlation became significant. No change with DPC sensitization was found in the number of TCRs above 1 in 1000 frequency, and no evidence of global repertoire structure alterations was found. Because all patients had alopecia, a presumed autoimmune disease, the immune response of the patients might differ from that of healthy individuals.

Interpreted using the paper, the time point label stands for: patch test 2, 6 weeks after DPC sensitization. This specimen's treatment or condition label, interpreted: therapeutic diphenylcyclopropenone sensitization with weekly scalp DPC. At each patch-test visit, blood was drawn before the patch test was applied. Patients were considered eligible if aged 18 to 70, diagnosed with alopecia and deemed suitable for DPC therapy, and patients were excluded if pregnant. Total RNA was isolated from unfractionated whole blood collected in Tempus Blood RNA tubes. The CDR3 sequence holds 15 residues, the cysteine and phenylalanine included. Here the CDR3 DNA is all that survives: 45 bases in frame from base 1. CDR1 and CDR2 were assigned from the germline V gene (reference sequence) as MNHEY and SMNVEV. The junction carries 11 bases between V and J, which are trimmed by 0 bases and 2 bases respectively. The protocol used for the library was RACE. Sequencing relied on a NextSeq 500. During library preparation, unique molecular identifiers were attached to individual cDNA molecules so that TCRs could be counted quantitatively and reproducibly. For every blood RNA sample, sequencing covered both the TCR alpha and TCR beta chains. The authors' pipeline ran thus. The median number of TCRs per sample was over 95,000, ranging from about 23,224 to 700,000. V, J and CDR3 annotation of the TCR reads was carried out using the Decombinator software suite. For the PS versus PT1 abundance plots, all samples were subsampled to the same number of TCRs (28,000). Expanded TCRs were defined as absent before sensitization and observed at least eight times at the 2-week time point. TCRdb reran the public reads through fastp at Q25 and MiXCR, keeping productive beta chains. Identical CDR3 protein sequences are pooled into one entry, listed with their most common genes and DNA. TCRdb, not the authors, supplied the V and J calls. Within this sample are about 69,000 distinct CDR3 sequences, with 10% of them counted one time only. The top ten hold about 6.9% of the sample.

Comments on this clonotype: Its recognized antigen is unknown. No base quality information exists; no much larger clone differs at one position.

The sequence is built from TRBV27 and TRBJ2-7; the D gene is perhaps TRBD1, on 5 matching bases. The material was whole blood, obtained in connection with sensitization to the hapten diphenylcyclopropenone (DPC). This TCR was recovered from a woman in her forties or fifties with alopecia areata. Some clones in this sample may be carry-over from other donors' samples. The CDR3 corresponds to CASSLSLRVAYEQYF. The nucleotide sequence reads as follows: TGTGCCAGCAGTTTATCGCTCAGGGTTGCCTACGAGCAGTACTTC.